These 25 T cell receptor beta chains were sequenced from one sample in a study of blood T cell repertoires in COVID-19. Data came from immunoSEQ multiplex PCR; TCRdb stores just in-frame clones and leaves some out. In the table there are approximately 170,000 clones, 70% to 90% of which are singletons. The material sequenced was PBMCs or T cells enriched from blood (not recorded which). Receptor source: a man aged 40-50 years who had recovered from COVID-19.

This chain links TRBV7-6 with TRBJ2-6, with D possibly matching TRBD2 (5 bases). Trimming removed 1 base at V and 3 bases at J, with 7 bases between. CDR1 is SGHVS, CDR2 FNYEAQ, per germline. CDR3 length: 15 residues. The CDR3 is CASSLEAVGANVLTF. In DNA form, the CDR3 reads TGTGCCAGCAGCTTAGAAGCGGTTGGGGCCAACGTCCTGACTTTC.

This clone was observed a few times. J is TRBJ2-5 and V is TRBV7-6, with D possibly TRBD2 on 5 matching bases. This CDR3 is built from 17 residues. CDR1 and CDR2 (germline): SGHVS, FNYEAQ. V gave up 4 bases and J gave up 2 bases, with 20 bases separating them. The CDR3 here is CASSSAPPGTLQETQYF. The CDR3 bases are TGTGCCAGCAGCTCAGCACCCCCGGGAACCCTTCAAGAGACCCAGTACTTC.

The chain employs TRBV5-8 and TRBJ2-5; TRBD1 agrees at 9 bases. V gave up 7 bases and J gave up 13 bases; unmatched junction bases: 11. The CDR3 is 12 amino acids. In germline, CDR1 is SGHTS, CDR2 YDEGEE. The CDR3 sequence: CASGLPGQGRYF. The CDR3 DNA is TGTGCCAGCGGCCTACCGGGACAGGGCCGGTACTTC.

This clone was seen only a few times. The V and J genes are TRBV3-1 (or the pseudogene TRBV3-2) and TRBJ1-2; D call uncertain. The CDR3 runs to 13 residues. Germline CDR1 and CDR2: LGHDT and YNNKEL (reference sequence). The V and J ends lost 2 bases and 3 bases respectively, with 7 bases between them. CDR3 region: CASSQTTHYGYTF. Here the CDR3 DNA reads TGTGCCAGCAGCCAAACGACACACTATGGCTACACCTTC.

As to this clone: The same CDR3 can be traced to other DNA sequences in this sample. V gene TRBV5-1 combines with J gene TRBJ2-2; D ambiguous. The CDR3 loop spans 16 amino acids. V was trimmed by 0 bases and J by 1 base, leaving 10 bases between them. Germline V gene sequence: CDR1 SGHRS, CDR2 YFSETQ. For the CDR3, the DNA is TGCGCCAGCAGCTTGGCGCTGGCAGGGAACACCGGGGAGCTGTTTTTT. Amino acid sequence: CASSLALAGNTGELFF.

This clone occurred a few times. CDR3: CASSRWTSGSGTDTQYF. DNA of the CDR3: TGTGCCAGCAGTCGATGGACTAGCGGGTCGGGGACAGATACGCAGTATTTT. The chain carries TRBV2 and TRBJ2-3; 11 nucleotides align to TRBD2. V was pared by 5 bases and J by 3 bases, with 10 bases of the junction left unmatched. The CDR3 covers 17 residues. Germline V lookup: CDR1 SNHLY, CDR2 FYNNEI.

To note about this clone: One junction end does not reproduce the germline sequence, and a read error may be involved. The chain employs TRBV7-9 and TRBJ2-2; 13 bases align to TRBD2. Germline lookup yields CDR1 SEHNR and CDR2 FQNEAQ (reference sequence). This CDR3 has 18 amino acids. CDR3: CASTLGLAGARNTGELFF. Written as DNA, the CDR3 is TGTGCCAGCACCTTAGGACTAGCGGGGGCGAGAAACACCGGGGAGCTGTTTTTT.

This rearrangement joins TRBV5-8 to TRBJ2-5; D possibly corresponds to TRBD1 (8 bases). CDR3 length: 15 residues. Per germline, CDR1 SGHTS and CDR2 YDEGEE. Trimming took off 0 bases at V and 4 bases at J, with 13 bases between the two ends. The CDR3 reads CASSLVQGGRETQYF. The CDR3 bases are TGTGCCAGCAGCTTGGTACAGGGGGGGCGAGAGACCCAGTACTTC.

This chain uses TRBV7-9 with TRBJ2-1; tentatively, D is TRBD2 (6 bases). CDR3 size: 15 residues. V dropped 1 base and J dropped 8 bases, with 15 bases sitting between them. Looked up from germline, CDR1 is SEHNR and CDR2 is FQNEAQ (reference sequence). The CDR3 DNA sequence: TGTGCCAGCAGCTTAGAGGATTCGGGGGTGGATGAGCAGTTCTTC. Translating it yields CASSLEDSGVDEQFF. The whole variable domain, remainder taken from reference TRBV7-9 and TRBJ2-1, is DTGVSQNPRHKITKRGQNVTFRCDPISEHNRLYWYRQTLGQGPEFLTYFQNEAQLEKSRLLSDRFSAERPKGSFSTLEIQRTEQGDSAMYLCASSLEDSGVDEQFFGPGTRLTVL.

This rearrangement joins TRBV10-1 to TRBJ1-5, with D maybe TRBD1 (5 bases). The germline V gene encodes CDR1 WNHNN and CDR2 SYGVQD (reference sequence). The CDR3 is 18 residues long. V lost 0 bases and J 7 bases, leaving 22 bases between the germline ends. The CDR3 reads CASSESPRGRAKGQPQHF. For the CDR3, the DNA is TGCGCCAGCAGTGAGTCCCCCCGCGGCAGGGCCAAAGGGCAGCCCCAGCATTTT.

V usage is TRBV6-2 or TRBV6-3 and J usage is TRBJ2-3; the D gene is possibly TRBD1 (5 bases). V lost 5 bases and J lost 2, with 11 bases in between. The CDR3 is 14 amino acids. Looked up from germline, CDR1 is MNHEY and CDR2 is SVGEGT. DNA of the CDR3: TGTGCCAGCAGTAAAGGGGTAGACACAGATACGCAGTATTTT. Protein product: CASSKGVDTDTQYF.

The chain is built from TRBV7-3 and TRBJ2-3; a weak D match, TRBD1 (5 bases). The germline V gene encodes CDR1 SGHTA and CDR2 FQGTGA. V gave up 6 bases and J gave up 2 bases, with 15 bases separating them. The CDR3 sequence is 15 residues long. The CDR3: CASSQGSHDTDTQYF. CDR3 bases: TGTGCCAGCAGTCAGGGTTCACACGACACAGATACGCAGTATTTT. Variable domain in full (rest from reference TRBV7-3 and TRBJ2-3): GAGVSQTPSNKVTEKGKYVELRCDPISGHTALYWYRQSLGQGPEFLIYFQGTGAADDSGLPNDRFFAVRPEGSVSTLKIQRTERGDSAVYLCASSQGSHDTDTQYFGPGTRLTVL.

This clone was seen a single time. CDR3 protein: CASSQAPNTEAFF. The CDR3 coding sequence is TGCGCCAGCAGCCAGGCCCCGAACACTGAAGCTTTCTTT. The chain links TRBV4-1 to TRBJ1-1; D is unclear. The germline CDR1 and CDR2 sequences are MGHRA and YSYEKL. The CDR3 runs to 13 residues. V lost 3 bases and J lost 1, with 6 bases in between.

The chain employs TRBV11-2 and TRBJ2-3; 9 bases line up with TRBD2. The germline V gene has CDR1 SGHAT and CDR2 FQNNGV. The CDR3 loop spans 16 amino acids. J lost 5 bases, V lost 3 bases, and 9 bases had no gene match. The CDR3 protein is CASSFSSGAPRDTQYF. In DNA form, the CDR3 reads TGTGCCAGCAGCTTCTCTAGCGGGGCTCCCCGAGATACGCAGTATTTT. Full variable domain (rest looked up from reference TRBV11-2 and TRBJ2-3): EAGVAQSPRYKIIEKRQSVAFWCNPISGHATLYWYQQILGQGPKLLIQFQNNGVVDDSQLPKDRFSAERLKGVDSTLKIQPAKLEDSAVYLCASSFSSGAPRDTQYFGPGTRLTVL.

This clone has a count of ten or more. The chain is built from TRBV6-4 and TRBJ2-1; 11 nucleotides line up with TRBD1. CDR1 is MRHNA and CDR2 is SNTAGT in the germline V gene. Trimming took 0 bases from V and 6 from J; bases not matched to a gene: 4. There are 16 residues in the CDR3. The CDR3 DNA sequence: TGTGCCAGCAGTGACTCGTCCGGGACAGGGGGCAATGAGCAGTTCTTC. Its translation is CASSDSSGTGGNEQFF.

V gene TRBV7-8 combines with J gene TRBJ1-1; a possible D gene is TRBD1 (5 bases). The CDR3 consists of 16 residues. CDR1 is SGHVS and CDR2 is FQNEAQ in the germline V gene. The ends were cut back, 5 bases at V and 1 base at J, with 17 bases in the middle. The CDR3 region has the DNA TGTGCCAGCAGCCTTCTTGGCGGGACGGGGAACACTGAAGCTTTCTTT. Amino acid sequence: CASSLLGGTGNTEAFF.

The rearrangement uses TRBV28 and TRBJ2-2; 9 bases agree with TRBD1. The V gene end was trimmed by 6 bases and the J gene end by 10 bases; junction bases not matched to a gene: 18. Germline V gives CDR1 MDHEN, CDR2 SYDVKM. The CDR3 covers 17 residues. The DNA for the CDR3 is TGTGCCAGCAGACAACAGGGGGCGGGGACTTTTTCGGAGGAGCTGTTTTTT. Amino acids: CASRQQGAGTFSEELFF.

V gene TRBV19 combines with J gene TRBJ2-1, with D possibly TRBD2 on 5 matching bases. The CDR3 runs 15 residues. Germline assignment: CDR1 LNHDA and CDR2 SQIVND (reference sequence). V was trimmed by 3 bases and J by 0 bases, leaving 9 bases between them. The CDR3 reads CASSISVGSYNEQFF. CDR3 DNA: TGTGCCAGTAGTATTAGCGTGGGCTCCTACAATGAGCAGTTCTTC.

The V gene is TRBV2, the J gene TRBJ1-1; TRBD1 might be the D (6 bases). The CDR3 covers 15 residues. From germline, CDR1 is SNHLY and CDR2 FYNNEI. Between the trimmed V and J ends, which lost 6 bases and 1 base, there was a span of 15 bases. CDR3 coding DNA: TGTGCCAGCAGCGACCAAGGGACAACGAACACTGAAGCTTTCTTT. Translated: CASSDQGTTNTEAFF.

This clone was observed once. The chain carries TRBV24-1 and TRBJ1-5, with 7 bases matching TRBD1. The CDR3 sequence is 15 residues long. With 4 bases clipped from V and 7 bases from J, the junction kept 9 bases outside the gene matches. CDR1 KGHDR and CDR2 SFDVKD come from the germline V gene. The CDR3 nucleotides are TGTGCCACCAGTGACACGACAGGGAGCGGACAGCCCCAGCATTTT. It yields the protein CATSDTTGSGQPQHF.

V gene TRBV7-2 combines with J gene TRBJ1-2; a weak D match, TRBD1 (6 bases). Germline V CDR1 and CDR2: SGHTA, FQGNSA. CDR3 size: 13 residues. The V end was cut by 3 bases, the J end by 2 bases, with 7 bases between. Here the CDR3 reads CASSLDSNYGYTF. The CDR3 coding sequence is TGTGCCAGCAGCTTGGACAGCAACTATGGCTACACCTTC.

The CDR3 sequence is CASSFRGISTDTQYF. The CDR3 DNA reads as TGTGCCAGCAGTTTTCGGGGGATTAGCACAGATACGCAGTATTTT. The gene calls are TRBV27 and TRBJ2-3; D might be TRBD2 (6 bases). Trimming stripped 3 bases from V and 0 bases from J, with 10 bases between. The germline gives CDR1 MNHEY, CDR2 SMNVEV (reference sequence). The CDR3 covers 15 residues.

This clone was counted once. The V call is TRBV1, the J call TRBJ2-5; the table's TRBD1 call for D was not verified on the DNA. TRBV1 is a recognized pseudogene. The CDR3 has 18 residues. The CDR3 sequence: CTSSQPKGTGDPQETQYF. The CDR3 DNA is TGCACCAGCAGCCAACCCAAGGGGACAGGGGACCCGCAAGAGACCCAGTACTTC.

The V and J genes are TRBV5-8 and TRBJ1-1; 12 bases align to TRBD1. CDR1 and CDR2 (germline): SGHTS, YDEGEE. The trim removed 4 bases at V and 0 bases at J, leaving 4 bases unmatched. This CDR3 contains 16 residues. In nucleotides, the CDR3 is TGTGCCAGCAGCGGGGGGACAGGGGGCATGAACACTGAAGCTTTCTTT. Translation: CASSGGTGGMNTEAFF.

The V and J genes are TRBV4-1 and TRBJ1-4, with D possibly being TRBD1 (6 bases). V gave up 1 base and J gave up 10 bases, with 19 bases separating them. The CDR3 is 16 amino acids. The germline CDR1 and CDR2 sequences are MGHRA and YSYEKL. CDR3 in amino acids: CASSQVSPQGTVKLFF. CDR3 DNA sequence: TGCGCCAGCAGCCAAGTCAGTCCCCAGGGGACCGTAAAACTGTTTTTT.